These T cell receptor beta chains were read from a single sample in a study of T cells in Graves' hyperthyroidism and ophthalmopathy. TCRdb re-called the multiplex PCR reads through MiXCR, storing one row per CDR3 protein. Among about 480,000 distinct CDR3 sequences listed, around 15% were seen once. The source material was blood. These receptors all stem from a woman between 18 and 29 years old with Graves' hyperthyroidism. The CDR3 runs from the conserved cysteine through the conserved F or W. The D gene is left open where the match is weak. Where a row states a size, it is once, few, many or the class of an expanded clone; other rows omit it.

CDR3,DNA,D,size,J,V
CASSYSGRGRNTIYF,TGTGCCAGCAGTTACTCTGGGAGGGGAAGAAACACCATATATTTT,NA,many,TRBJ1-3,TRBV6-5
CASSLMPDRGNEQFF,TGTGCCAGCAGCCTAATGCCGGACAGGGGAAATGAGCAGTTCTTC,TRBD1,NA,TRBJ2-1,TRBV5-5
CASSPQGGDGQPQHF,TGTGCCAGCAGCCCCCAGGGGGGGGATGGTCAGCCCCAGCATTTT,TRBD1,NA,TRBJ1-5,TRBV9
CASSPDRNEQFF,TGTGCCAGCAGTCCCGACAGAAATGAGCAGTTCTTC,NA,many,TRBJ2-1,TRBV12-3/TRBV12-4
CAWSYGTYNEQFF,TGTGCCTGGAGTTATGGCACCTACAATGAGCAGTTCTTC,NA,NA,TRBJ2-1,TRBV30
CASSLESGGHYGYTF,TGTGCCAGCAGTTTAGAATCGGGGGGGCACTATGGCTACACCTTC,NA,many,TRBJ1-2,TRBV12-3/TRBV12-4
CASRGTSWFVEQFF,TGCGCCAGCAGGGGGACTAGCTGGTTCGTTGAGCAGTTCTTC,TRBD2,NA,TRBJ2-1,TRBV5-1
CASSQESRRRNTEAFF,TGCGCCAGCAGCCAAGAATCACGGCGGAGGAACACTGAAGCTTTCTTT,NA,few,TRBJ1-1,TRBV4-1
CASSPSEGARAKNIQYF,TGTGCCAGCTCACCGTCCGAGGGGGCGAGAGCCAAAAACATTCAGTACTTC,TRBD1,few,TRBJ2-4,TRBV18
CASSKELNSYNEQFF,TGTGCCAGCAGTAAGGAGCTAAATTCCTACAATGAGCAGTTCTTC,NA,NA,TRBJ2-1,TRBV6-2/TRBV6-3
CAIRGGIGMNTEAFF,TGTGCCATCAGGGGCGGGATAGGGATGAACACTGAAGCTTTCTTT,NA,many,TRBJ1-1,TRBV10-3
CASSPRIGGNQPQHF,TGTGCCAGCAGTCCGAGGATCGGAGGCAATCAGCCCCAGCATTTT,NA,many,TRBJ1-5,TRBV28
CASTRTFGNTGELFF,TGTGCCAGTACCCGGACATTCGGAAACACCGGGGAGCTGTTTTTT,NA,many,TRBJ2-2,TRBV19
CSARGDMSSYEQYF,TGCAGTGCTAGAGGGGACATGAGCTCCTACGAGCAGTACTTC,NA,many,TRBJ2-7,TRBV20-1
CASRQALTPEAFF,TGTGCCAGCAGGCAAGCGTTGACACCTGAAGCTTTCTTT,NA,many,TRBJ1-1,TRBV3-1
CASSPDGGDEQFF,TGTGCCAGCTCACCAGACGGGGGCGATGAGCAGTTCTTC,NA,many,TRBJ2-1,TRBV18
CAWLPGNTIYF,TGTGCCTGGCTACCTGGAAACACCATATATTTT,NA,NA,TRBJ1-3,TRBV30
CASTVGQPSYGYTF,TGTGCCAGCACAGTCGGACAGCCTTCCTATGGCTACACCTTC,NA,few,TRBJ1-2,TRBV7-9
CAWKGQGVGSPLHF,TGTGCCTGGAAAGGACAGGGGGTAGGTTCACCCCTCCACTTT,TRBD1,NA,TRBJ1-6,TRBV30
CASSLISLPQYF,TGTGCCAGCAGCTTGATTAGTCTTCCGCAGTATTTT,NA,NA,TRBJ2-3,TRBV5-5
CASSLAGVGYTF,TGTGCCAGCAGCTTAGCGGGGGTTGGCTACACCTTC,NA,many,TRBJ1-2,TRBV11-2
CASSPASWRFEGPYEQYF,TGTGCCAGCAGCCCCGCTTCTTGGCGGTTCGAAGGACCCTACGAGCAGTACTTC,NA,many,TRBJ2-7,TRBV7-9
CATSRDLAGGPGYNEQFF,TGTGCCACCAGCAGAGATCTGGCCGGAGGGCCCGGCTACAATGAGCAGTTCTTC,NA,many,TRBJ2-1,TRBV15
CASSYIGTGGKNTF,TGTGCCAGCAGTTACATCGGGACAGGGGGCAAAAACACCTTC,TRBD1,few,TRBJ1-2,TRBV6-6
CASSLTGGRAWNEQFF,TGTGCCAGCAGCTTAACGGGCGGGAGGGCCTGGAATGAGCAGTTCTTC,TRBD2,many,TRBJ2-1,TRBV7-3
CSAGSGARPSSYEQYF,TGCAGTGCTGGTTCTGGGGCGCGACCGAGCTCCTACGAGCAGTACTTC,NA,NA,TRBJ2-7,TRBV20-1
CASSLAYRNTEAFF,TGTGCCAGCAGTTTAGCCTACAGGAACACTGAAGCTTTCTTT,NA,many,TRBJ1-1,TRBV27
CASSAESADYNEQFF,TGTGCCAGCAGCGCCGAGAGCGCGGACTACAATGAGCAGTTCTTC,NA,many,TRBJ2-1,TRBV9
CASRDRGIDEQYF,TGTGCCAGCAGAGACAGGGGTATCGACGAGCAGTACTTC,TRBD1,many,TRBJ2-7,TRBV2